Below are 26 T cell receptor beta chains sequenced from a single sample in a study of blood T cells in healthy people across ages. Combining a sample-barcoded 5' primer with a J-beta primer mix, a second PCR ran for about 7 to 12 cycles. TCRdb processed the 5' RACE reads anew with MiXCR; each CDR3 protein has one entry. The sample includes approximately 1.5 million distinct CDR3 sequences, about 42% of them seen just once. Material: blood. These receptors all come from a woman younger than 30 in good health.

This rearrangement joins TRBV6-2 or TRBV6-3 to TRBJ1-1; TRBD1 agrees at 9 bases. This CDR3 has 13 amino acids. With 2 bases clipped from V and 10 bases from J, the junction kept 5 bases outside the gene matches. CDR1 is MNHEY and CDR2 is SVGEGT in the germline V gene. The chain's CDR3 is CASSYQGQGGAFF. The CDR3 nucleotides are TGTGCCAGCAGTTACCAGGGACAGGGAGGAGCTTTCTTT.

The V and J genes are TRBV4-1 and TRBJ2-7; TRBD2 might be the D (5 bases). Per germline, CDR1 MGHRA and CDR2 YSYEKL. The V end lost 2 bases, the J end lost 6 bases, and 14 bases lay between the germline ends. CDR3 size: 14 residues. CDR3 in amino acids: CASSQSVLGSEQYF. The CDR3 DNA reads as TGCGCCAGCAGCCAATCGGTTCTTGGGAGCGAGCAGTACTTC.

This rearrangement joins TRBV14 to TRBJ2-1; TRBD1 or TRBD2 may be the D gene (5 bases each). CDR3 length equals 13 residues. Trimming pared 2 bases from V and 8 bases from J, leaving 10 bases between. Germline values: CDR1 SGHDN, CDR2 FVKESK. The CDR3 is CASSQNRRYEQFF. CDR3 DNA sequence: TGTGCCAGCAGCCAAAACAGGAGGTATGAGCAGTTCTTC.

The table lists this clonotype with a few counts. The gene calls are TRBV14 and TRBJ1-4, with 10 nucleotides matching TRBD1. V dropped 2 bases and J dropped 7; count of bases not matched to a gene: 4. This CDR3 contains 15 residues. Germline CDR1 SGHDN, CDR2 FVKESK. CDR3 DNA sequence: TGTGCCAGCAGCCAACAGGGACAGGGGCGTGAAAAACTGTTTTTT. Translated, it gives CASSQQGQGREKLFF.

The genes are TRBV4-1 and TRBJ2-1; the D gene is possibly TRBD2 (6 bases). CDR1 MGHRA and CDR2 YSYEKL come from the germline V gene. The CDR3 is made up of 15 amino acids. Trimming left V 0 bases short and J 6 bases short, with 12 bases between. Written as DNA, the CDR3 is TGCGCCAGCAGCCAAGAGCCGCGGGGTATCAATGAGCAGTTCTTC. Residues: CASSQEPRGINEQFF.

The genes are TRBV29-1 and TRBJ1-2; D remains unclear. This CDR3 spans 12 amino acids. Germline values: CDR1 SQVTM, CDR2 ANQGSEA. Trimming left V 0 bases short and J 10 bases short, with 12 bases between. In nucleotides, the CDR3 is TGCAGCGTTGAAGAGCGGGGTAATCTCTACACCTTC. It specifies CSVEERGNLYTF.

The chain has TRBV4-3 and TRBJ1-2; no clear D gene. The germline V gene encodes CDR1 LGHNA and CDR2 YSLEER. The germline V and J ends were trimmed by 1 base and 8 bases, with 5 bases remaining between them. This CDR3 spans 11 amino acids. The DNA of the CDR3 is TGCGCCAGCAGCCAAGTGGCGGGCTACACCTTC. This translates into CASSQVAGYTF.

Only a few counts were recorded for this clonotype. This chain joins TRBV15 and TRBJ2-5; no reliable D call. V lost 4 bases to trimming and J lost 11 bases, with 20 bases between them. Germline CDR1 LNHNV, CDR2 YYDKDF (reference sequence). This CDR3 contains 14 residues. In DNA, the CDR3 is TGTGCCACCAGCACCCCGAGTAGTTCTTATGAGCAGTACTTC. Translating gives CATSTPSSSYEQYF.

This chain uses TRBV7-9 with TRBJ2-4; D is ambiguous. V lost 3 bases and J lost 0, with 12 bases in between. CDR1 SEHNR and CDR2 FQNEAQ come from the germline V gene (reference sequence). The CDR3 runs 16 residues. CDR3 region: CASSFSQILAKNIQYF. The CDR3 region has the DNA TGTGCCAGCAGCTTCTCCCAGATACTAGCCAAAAACATTCAGTACTTC.

The table lists this clonotype with a few counts. V and J are TRBV20-1 and TRBJ2-1; 8 bases fit TRBD2. The length of the CDR3 is 17 residues. V lost 1 base, J lost 4 bases, and 12 bases stayed unmatched. Germline lookup yields CDR1 DFQATT and CDR2 SNEGSKA (reference sequence). The CDR3 DNA follows: TGCAGTGCTAGAGTCACCGGGACTAGGCCATTATACAATGAGCAGTTCTTC. It yields the protein CSARVTGTRPLYNEQFF.

The rearrangement joins TRBV20-1 to TRBJ2-7; possible D gene TRBD1, 6 bases. The V and J ends lost 6 bases and 0 bases respectively, with 18 bases between them. Germline V gene sequence: CDR1 DFQATT, CDR2 SNEGSKA (reference sequence). This CDR3 spans 15 amino acids. The CDR3 here is CSASPGHGLSYEQYF. CDR3 in DNA: TGCAGTGCCAGCCCGGGACACGGCCTCTCCTACGAGCAGTACTTC.

The chain is built from TRBV28 and TRBJ2-7; D might be TRBD2 (6 bases). The CDR3 has 14 residues. V was clipped by 6 bases and J by 5 bases, with 17 bases between them. Germline-derived CDR1 and CDR2 are MDHEN and SYDVKM. The CDR3 spells CASSSAGTGDEQYF. The DNA of the CDR3 is TGTGCCAGCAGCAGCGCCGGGACGGGGGACGAGCAGTACTTC.

The V gene is TRBV11-2, the J gene TRBJ2-7; 9 bases line up with TRBD1. V was clipped by 7 bases and J by 3 bases; unmatched bases: 10. This CDR3 has 15 amino acids. Germline loops: CDR1 SGHAT, CDR2 FQNNGV. In nucleotides, the CDR3 is TGTGCCAGCAAGCCAACAGGGGGCTTAATCTACGAGCAGTACTTC. As protein: CASKPTGGLIYEQYF. The entire variable domain, with the rest obtained from reference TRBV11-2 and TRBJ2-7, is as follows: EAGVAQSPRYKIIEKRQSVAFWCNPISGHATLYWYQQILGQGPKLLIQFQNNGVVDDSQLPKDRFSAERLKGVDSTLKIQPAKLEDSAVYLCASKPTGGLIYEQYFGPGTRLTVT.

This clonotype was counted a few times. CDR3 region: CASSQTLAGSAYEQYF. As DNA, the CDR3 is TGCGCCAGCAGCCAGACCTTAGCGGGGAGCGCCTACGAGCAGTACTTC. This sequence joins TRBV4-1 and TRBJ2-7; TRBD2 aligns across 8 bases. Germline loops: CDR1 MGHRA, CDR2 YSYEKL. The CDR3 contains 16 residues. With V trimmed by 3 bases and J by 2 bases, 9 bases remained unmatched.

The rearrangement links TRBV3-1 to TRBJ1-1; a possible D gene is TRBD1 (5 bases). The CDR3 spans 17 residues. CDR1 LGHDT and CDR2 YNNKEL come from the germline V gene (reference sequence). The V end lost 1 base, the J end lost 0 bases, and 15 bases lay between the germline ends. In DNA form, the CDR3 reads TGTGCCAGCAGCCAAGGTAGAGGGGTCAATATGAACACTGAAGCTTTCTTT. This sequence encodes CASSQGRGVNMNTEAFF.

The V gene is TRBV15, the J gene TRBJ1-2; no clear D. Trimming cost V 11 bases and J 4 bases, with 8 bases left between them. This CDR3 has 10 residues. Germline CDR1 is LNHNV and CDR2 is YYDKDF (reference sequence). CDR3 DNA: TGTGCCGCCACGGGCTATGGCTACACCTTC. It translates to CAATGYGYTF.

CDR3 sequence reads: CASSQDRSYQPQHF. CDR3 nucleotides: TGCGCCAGCAGCCAAGATCGCAGTTATCAGCCCCAGCATTTT. This chain uses TRBV4-3 with TRBJ1-5; no clear D. The germline CDR1 and CDR2 sequences are LGHNA and YSLEER. The CDR3 is made up of 14 amino acids. Trimming removed 0 bases from V and 5 bases from J, with 8 bases in between.

The chain is built from TRBV18 and TRBJ1-2; D gene uncertain. V lost 3 bases and J 0 bases, leaving 11 bases between the germline ends. The germline CDR1 and CDR2 sequences are KGHSH and LQKENI. The CDR3 is 15 amino acids. The CDR3 nucleotides read TGTGCCAGCTCACCGGCAGGATTACCTAACTATGGCTACACCTTC. This encodes CASSPAGLPNYGYTF.

V gene TRBV29-1 combines with J gene TRBJ2-7, with TRBD1 matching over 8 bases. Germline CDR1 SQVTM, CDR2 ANQGSEA. V lost 4 bases, J lost 0 bases, and 8 bases stayed unmatched. This CDR3 contains 15 residues. CDR3 sequence reads: CSVVQPTGGSYEQYF. CDR3 in DNA: TGCAGCGTTGTTCAGCCCACAGGGGGCTCCTACGAGCAGTACTTC.

This chain links TRBV6-2 or TRBV6-3 with TRBJ2-7; D is possibly TRBD2 (6 bases). The germline V gene encodes CDR1 MNHEY and CDR2 SVGEGT. The CDR3 sequence is 13 residues long. Trimming stripped 10 bases from V and 3 bases from J, with 16 bases between. The CDR3 DNA follows: TGTGCCACCGGGACTTTGTGGGGCTACGAGCAGTACTTC. Its protein is CATGTLWGYEQYF.

This clonotype appeared once. The chain employs TRBV3-1 and TRBJ1-2, with D uncertain. V was pared by 3 bases and J by 8 bases, with 13 bases between. CDR3 length: 13 residues. The germline gives CDR1 LGHDT, CDR2 YNNKEL (reference sequence). In DNA form, the CDR3 reads TGTGCCAGCAGCCAGGGAGCTTACCAAGGCTACACCTTC. It is translated as CASSQGAYQGYTF.

Comments on this clonotype: This likely came from a read error, as a far larger clone is one base away. V and J are TRBV5-1 and TRBJ2-1; tentatively, D is TRBD2 (6 bases). Germline CDR1 is SGHRS and CDR2 is YFSETQ. This CDR3 comprises 13 residues. The CDR3 region is CARSLEGYNEQFF. The DNA for the CDR3 is TGCGCCAGAAGCTTGGAGGGCTACAATGAGCAGTTCTTC.

This clonotype came up many times. The chain carries TRBV3-1 and TRBJ2-1; maybe TRBD2 (6 bases). Per germline, CDR1 LGHDT and CDR2 YNNKEL (reference sequence). CDR3 length: 12 residues. The V end lost 6 bases, the J end lost 4 bases, and 7 bases lay between the germline ends. CDR3 protein: CASSRGYNEQFF. CDR3 coding DNA: TGTGCCAGCAGTCGGGGGTACAATGAGCAGTTCTTC.

This sequence joins TRBV5-5 and TRBJ2-2; D perhaps matches TRBD2 (6 bases). CDR1 and CDR2 (germline): SGHKS, YYEKEE (reference sequence). This CDR3 is 16 amino acids long. The V and J ends lost 3 bases and 3 bases respectively, with 15 bases between them. The CDR3 DNA reads TGTGCCAGCAGCTACCCTAATGGGGGGTACACCGGGGAGCTGTTTTTT. Protein: CASSYPNGGYTGELFF. The full variable domain, completed using reference TRBV5-5 and TRBJ2-2, is DAGVTQSPTHLIKTRGQQVTLRCSPISGHKSVSWYQQVLGQGPQFIFQYYEKEERGRGNFPDRFSARQFPNYSSELNVNALLLGDSALYLCASSYPNGGYTGELFFGEGSRLTVL.

The gene calls are TRBV20-1 and TRBJ1-2; tentatively, D is TRBD1 (5 bases). CDR1 and CDR2 (germline): DFQATT, SNEGSKA (reference sequence). The length of the CDR3 is 13 residues. Between the trimmed V and J ends, which lost 4 bases and 6 bases, there was a span of 15 bases. The CDR3 sequence is CSATSGTRHGYTF. DNA for the CDR3: TGCAGTGCTACATCCGGGACGAGGCATGGCTACACCTTC.

This clonotype was counted between two and nine times. The gene calls are TRBV29-1 and TRBJ1-2; unclear D gene. V shed 0 bases and J shed 0 bases, with 11 bases lying between them. The CDR3 extends over 15 amino acids. Germline V gene sequence: CDR1 SQVTM, CDR2 ANQGSEA. CDR3 residues: CSVEDFGRSNYGYTF. The DNA of the CDR3 is TGCAGCGTTGAAGATTTCGGCAGATCTAACTATGGCTACACCTTC.